This T cell receptor beta chain was captured in a study of blood T cells in healthy people across ages. V shed 4 bases, J shed 5 bases, and the junction held 6 bases outside the gene matches. The CDR3 has 14 residues. CDR1 SQVTM and CDR2 ANQGSEA come from the germline V gene. With a J-beta primer mix and a sample-barcoded 5' primer, a second PCR ran about 6 to 11 cycles. MiXCR, applied by TCRdb to the 5' RACE reads, yields one record per CDR3 protein. The repertoire holds about 970,000 distinct CDR3 sequences, with about 51% as singletons. The sequenced sample consisted of blood. The sequence was obtained from a woman aged 60-75 years in good health. V is TRBV29-1 and J is TRBJ2-1; 9 nucleotides align to TRBD1. CDR3 sequence: CSVVGQGSHNEQFF. Here the CDR3 DNA reads TGCAGCGTTGTGGGACAGGGATCCCACAATGAGCAGTTCTTC.